This passage covers 3 T cell receptor beta chains from one sample sequenced in a study of T cells in localized non-small cell lung cancer. The repertoire was sequenced with immunoSEQ multiplex PCR; TCRdb's copy has only in-frame clones and lacks some. Of tens of thousands of clones detected, about 80% appear once; the ten largest clones hold roughly 31%. The sequencing used peripheral blood, collected before any cancer treatment. Every receptor here comes from an older male donor with stage II squamous cell lung carcinoma.

This chain joins TRBV10-3 and TRBJ2-3; 8 positions agree with TRBD1. With V trimmed by 7 bases and J by 2 bases, 5 bases remained unmatched. The CDR3 contains 14 residues. CDR1 ENHRY and CDR2 SYGVKD come from the germline V gene. CDR3 sequence (DNA): TGTGCCATCAATCCGGGACAGGTCACAGATACGCAGTATTTT. Its translation: CAINPGQVTDTQYF.

This clone was counted between two and nine times. The V gene is TRBV30, the J gene TRBJ1-1; D perhaps matches TRBD1 (5 bases). The CDR3 contains 13 residues. Trimming pared 3 bases from V and 1 base from J, leaving 9 bases between. Per the germline V gene, CDR1 is GTSNPN and CDR2 is SVGIG (reference sequence). CDR3 DNA sequence: TGTGCCTGGAGCGCCGACAGGAACACTGAAGCTTTCTTT. As protein: CAWSADRNTEAFF.

V is TRBV5-5 and J is TRBJ2-3; TRBD1 is a possible D gene (6 bases). The CDR3 covers 16 residues. Germline CDR1 is SGHKS and CDR2 is YYEKEE (reference sequence). V gave up 0 bases and J gave up 7 bases, with 18 bases separating them. In DNA form, the CDR3 reads TGTGCCAGCAGCTTGGCGGTGACAGGAGCCTTAAATACGCAGTATTTT. Translation: CASSLAVTGALNTQYF. Supplemented by reference TRBV5-5 and TRBJ2-3, the full variable domain reads DAGVTQSPTHLIKTRGQQVTLRCSPISGHKSVSWYQQVLGQGPQFIFQYYEKEERGRGNFPDRFSARQFPNYSSELNVNALLLGDSALYLCASSLAVTGALNTQYFGPGTRLTVL.